The entry below describes one TCR beta chain. Its antigen is still unknown. The data are from a study of cytomegalovirus exposure and HLA in healthy donors. Study at large: Drawn from HLA-typed donors, approximately 85 million unique TCRs were held in an early data release. Whole-study results and caveats: Rarity marked most TCR sequences, yet some public TCRs occurred in many donors. After further analysis at a later stage, 16,951 TCR beta sequences were associated with HLA alleles at 0.05 false discovery rate.

CDR1 is MGHRA and CDR2 is YSYEKL in the germline V gene. V gave up 1 base and J gave up 7 bases, with 13 bases separating them. This CDR3 spans 14 amino acids. The PCR employed 60 Vbeta primers together with 13 Jbeta primers. Generated by immunoSEQ multiplex PCR, the TCRdb table keeps only in-frame clones and is missing some. The sample contains 110,000 to 150,000 clones, 60% to 85% of which appear only once. Nominally healthy donors were sampled, though unrecorded immune exposures were likely. The rearrangement joins TRBV4-1 to TRBJ1-2; D is possibly TRBD1 (5 bases). The receptor's source is a man aged 25-45 years in good health and CMV-seronegative. Sequencing was performed on PBMCs. CDR3 in DNA: TGCGCCAGCAGCCAAGCAGGGCAAGGGGTTGGCTACACCTTC. It translates to CASSQAGQGVGYTF.